The T cell receptor beta chain described here comes from a study of Ad26.COV2.S vaccination and SARS-CoV-2 variants. Study summary: Recipients of Ad26.COV2.S got it intramuscularly, once or twice 56 days apart.

Libraries were prepared by immunoSEQ multiplex PCR; TCRdb keeps only in-frame clonotypes and omits some of them. The data contain about 390,000 clones, roughly nine tenths of them singletons. The treatment: 15 to 20 received Ad26.COV2.S at low or high dose, single or two shots; 5 received placebo; per-sample allocation not given. Following the first vaccine or placebo injection, samples were taken on day 63. In germline, CDR1 is MGHRA, CDR2 YSYEKL. This CDR3 comprises 15 residues. V lost 3 bases to trimming and J lost 2 bases, with 10 bases between them. V is TRBV4-1 and J is TRBJ1-4; D is uncertain. The sequence was obtained from a person aged 18 to 59 who received the Ad26.COV2.S COVID-19 vaccine or a placebo. Specimen: peripheral blood, collected in a trial of Ad26.COV2.S vaccine versus placebo. This CDR3 reads CASSHVEGTNEKLFF. CDR3 DNA: TGCGCCAGCAGCCACGTCGAAGGGACTAATGAAAAACTGTTTTTT.